Below are 20 T cell receptor beta chains sequenced from a single sample in a study. MiXCR, run by TCRdb on the 5' RACE reads, gives a single entry per CDR3 protein. This table has tens of thousands of distinct CDR3 sequences, over 15% appearing once. Material for sequencing was naive CD4+ T cells sorted from a lymph node. As to subset: naive CD4+ T cells, CD4+CD45RA+CD25-. The receptors were gathered from a female donor with breast cancer.

The chain carries TRBV5-4 and TRBJ2-1, with a possible D match to TRBD1 (6 bases). The ends were cut back, 3 bases at V and 5 bases at J, with 12 bases in the middle. The length of the CDR3 is 14 residues. Germline CDR1 and CDR2: SGHNT and YYREEE (reference sequence). The CDR3 region has the DNA TGTGCCAGCAGCTCGCAGGGGACCCACAATGAGCAGTTCTTC. This translates into CASSSQGTHNEQFF.

Ten or more counts support this clonotype. V usage is TRBV3-1 and J usage is TRBJ2-7; D not resolved. V was shortened by 9 bases and J by 3 bases, with 15 bases between the two germline ends. CDR1 LGHDT and CDR2 YNNKEL come from the germline V gene (reference sequence). The CDR3 is 13 amino acids. Written as DNA, the CDR3 is TGTGCCAGTCGGCAAGGGATGGACTACGAGCAGTACTTC. Translated: CASRQGMDYEQYF.

This clonotype has at least ten counts. This chain joins TRBV20-1 and TRBJ2-4; the D gene is possibly TRBD1 (5 bases). The CDR3 totals 16 residues. From germline, CDR1 is DFQATT and CDR2 SNEGSKA (reference sequence). V was clipped by 1 base and J by 0 bases, with 13 bases between them. Written as DNA, the CDR3 is TGCAGTGCTAGAGCTCAGGGTGTCATAGCCAAAAACATTCAGTACTTC. Its translation is CSARAQGVIAKNIQYF.

This clonotype occurred many times. The gene calls are TRBV5-5 and TRBJ2-1, with 7 nucleotides matching TRBD2. Germline V lookup: CDR1 SGHKS, CDR2 YYEKEE (reference sequence). The ends lost 2 bases at V and 5 bases at J; junction bases unmatched: 4. The CDR3 is 14 amino acids. DNA of the CDR3: TGTGCCAGCAGCTTCGGCGGGAGAGACAATGAGCAGTTCTTC. Translated: CASSFGGRDNEQFF.

This clonotype was counted many times. The chain couples TRBV5-6 to TRBJ2-3, with D possibly TRBD1 on 5 matching bases. The CDR3 extends over 15 amino acids. V gave up 0 bases and J gave up 6 bases, with 14 bases separating them. Per the germline V gene, CDR1 is SGHDT and CDR2 is YYEEEE. The CDR3 nucleotides are TGTGCCAGCAGCTTGGGGACAAGTCGGCGCGATACGCAGTATTTT. Translating gives CASSLGTSRRDTQYF.

The rearrangement uses TRBV12-3 or TRBV12-4 and TRBJ2-1; 9 bases fit TRBD1. V was clipped by 8 bases and J by 4 bases; unmatched bases: 6. This CDR3 region has 14 residues. The CDR3 is CASYPGQGYNEQFF. For the CDR3, the DNA is TGTGCCAGCTATCCGGGACAGGGATACAATGAGCAGTTCTTC.

This clonotype was observed a few times. The J gene is TRBJ2-7, the V gene TRBV12-2; the table gives TRBD2 as D, unverified against the DNA. TRBV12-2 is listed as a pseudogene. The CDR3 length is 14 residues. CDR3 in amino acids: CASRFKLAGDEQYF. For the CDR3, the DNA is TGTGCAAGTCGCTTTAAGCTAGCGGGAGACGAGCAGTACTTC.

This clonotype came up a few times. This rearrangement joins TRBV5-1 to TRBJ1-1, with 9 bases that match TRBD1. This CDR3 contains 12 residues. Germline V lookup: CDR1 SGHRS, CDR2 YFSETQ. V dropped 3 bases and J dropped 7; count of bases not matched to a gene: 1. The CDR3 sequence is CASSWTGDEAFF. CDR3 DNA sequence: TGCGCCAGCAGCTGGACAGGGGATGAAGCTTTCTTT.

This clonotype showed up just a few times. This rearrangement joins TRBV5-1 to TRBJ2-3, with 7 bases identical to TRBD2. CDR3 length equals 15 residues. V gave up 0 bases and J gave up 5 bases; unmatched junction bases: 6. Germline loops: CDR1 SGHRS, CDR2 YFSETQ. CDR3 nucleotides: TGCGCCAGCAGCTTGGCCAGAGGGAGGGGAGATACGCAGTATTTT. Amino acid sequence: CASSLARGRGDTQYF.

The chain couples TRBV5-1 to TRBJ2-1; TRBD1 matches at 7 bases. J was trimmed by 6 bases and V by 0 bases; bases with no gene match: 12. The CDR3 is made up of 17 amino acids. Germline values: CDR1 SGHRS, CDR2 YFSETQ. The CDR3 DNA follows: TGCGCCAGCAGCTTGGCACCCTTAACAGGGGTCGGCAATGAGCAGTTCTTC. Its protein is CASSLAPLTGVGNEQFF.

This chain links TRBV5-1 with TRBJ2-5; D unclear. Germline V gives CDR1 SGHRS, CDR2 YFSETQ. CDR3 length: 12 amino acids. The V gene lost 4 bases and the J gene lost 5 bases, with 9 bases spanning the gap. CDR3 protein: CASSPNRETQYF. In DNA form, the CDR3 reads TGCGCCAGCAGCCCAAATCGGGAGACCCAGTACTTC.

For this clonotype: A much larger clone lies one base from this, so it may be a read error. The chain couples TRBV3-1 to TRBJ1-6; TRBD1 matches 9 bases. Germline-derived CDR1 and CDR2 are LGHDT and YNNKEL (reference sequence). The CDR3 runs 14 residues. The CDR3 protein is CASSPGTGTSSLHF. The CDR3 region has the DNA TGTGCCAGCAGCCCCGGGACAGGGACTTCATCCCTCCACTTT.

This clonotype was observed many times. The V gene is TRBV27, the J gene TRBJ2-7, with TRBD2 identical over 8 bases. The V and J ends lost 6 bases and 7 bases, in that order; junction bases with no gene match: 8. Per germline, CDR1 MNHEY and CDR2 SMNVEV (reference sequence). CDR3 length: 13 residues. The CDR3 coding sequence is TGTGCCAGCAGCTCTACAATAGCGGGAGAGCAGTACTTC. Its translation is CASSSTIAGEQYF.

The chain combines TRBV4-2 with TRBJ1-1; no clear D gene. V was trimmed by 3 bases and J by 2 bases, leaving 10 bases between them. The CDR3 totals 14 residues. Germline loops: CDR1 LGHNA, CDR2 YNFKEQ. The CDR3 sequence is CASSHVASNTEAFF. The CDR3 DNA follows: TGTGCCAGCAGCCATGTGGCATCAAACACTGAAGCTTTCTTT.

In this sample, this clonotype turned up many times. The chain carries TRBV5-1 and TRBJ2-5, with D maybe TRBD2 (5 bases). The V and J ends lost 0 bases and 2 bases respectively, with 14 bases between them. CDR3 size: 16 residues. Germline CDR1 SGHRS, CDR2 YFSETQ. As DNA, the CDR3 is TGCGCCAGCAGCTTGGGCGGTAGCGAGGCACAAGAGACCCAGTACTTC. Amino acid sequence: CASSLGGSEAQETQYF.

J is TRBJ1-4 and V is TRBV18; no reliable D call. The CDR3 length is 15 residues. Germline V lookup: CDR1 KGHSH, CDR2 LQKENI. Trimming pared 2 bases from V and 8 bases from J, leaving 15 bases between. CDR3 loop: CASSPSQKRREKLFF. The CDR3 nucleotides read TGTGCCAGCTCACCATCGCAAAAGAGGAGAGAAAAACTGTTTTTT.

The rearrangement uses TRBV5-5 and TRBJ2-3, with D maybe TRBD2 (5 bases). The V and J ends lost 0 bases and 2 bases respectively, with 7 bases between them. This CDR3 has 14 residues. Germline V gene lookup returns CDR1 SGHKS and CDR2 YYEKEE (reference sequence). The CDR3 reads CASSLGGVTDTQYF. The CDR3 nucleotides read TGTGCCAGCAGCTTGGGGGGAGTCACAGATACGCAGTATTTT.

The chain has TRBV9 and TRBJ2-7; D uncertain. V lost 0 bases and J lost 2, with 12 bases in between. The CDR3 loop spans 15 amino acids. Germline V lookup: CDR1 SGDLS, CDR2 YYNGEE. In DNA, the CDR3 is TGTGCCAGCAGCGTAGTCCCGGCTATAACCTACGAGCAGTACTTC. Translating it yields CASSVVPAITYEQYF.

To note about this clonotype: This sequence may be a read error, since a much larger clone differs from it by one base. The chain carries TRBV12-3 or TRBV12-4 and TRBJ2-3; D call uncertain. The CDR3 consists of 14 residues. Trimming pared 7 bases from V and 2 bases from J, leaving 13 bases between. The CDR3 spells CASNFMANTDTQYF. CDR3 coding DNA: TGTGCCAGCAATTTCATGGCGAACACAGATACGCAGTATTTT.

This clonotype has ten or more counts. J is TRBJ1-3 and V is TRBV6-2 or TRBV6-3, with a tentative D call TRBD1 (5 bases). Germline V gene data show CDR1 as MNHEY and CDR2 as SVGEGT. The CDR3 runs 14 residues. Trimming took 6 bases from V and 4 from J, leaving 13 bases between them. Written as DNA, the CDR3 is TGTGCCAGCAGCCCCGGGGACGTCGGAAACACCATATATTTT. Protein product: CASSPGDVGNTIYF.